The 7 T cell receptor beta chains in this list originate from one sample, sequenced in a study of beta chain features in type 1 diabetes. Investigators reverse transcribed all isolated RNA, so they sequenced expressed TCRB transcripts. TCRdb keeps only in-frame clones here, not all; method: immunoSEQ multiplex PCR. The sample includes under 400,000 clones, 14% of them seen just once. Input material: central memory CD4+ T cells from blood. The receptors here all came from a man younger than 45 in good health.

The J gene is TRBJ2-2, the V gene TRBV5-6; 7 bases fit TRBD1. Trimming at V came to 0 bases and at J to 7 bases, leaving 3 bases not matched to a gene. Germline values: CDR1 SGHDT, CDR2 YYEEEE. The length of the CDR3 is 14 residues. The CDR3 here is CASSLGTGLGELFF. CDR3 DNA sequence: TGTGCCAGCAGCTTGGGGACAGGTCTCGGGGAGCTGTTTTTT.

This clone was detected a few times. The J gene is TRBJ1-1, the V gene TRBV4-3; D uncertain. The CDR3 runs 14 residues. V was shortened by 1 base and J by 5 bases, with 11 bases between the two germline ends. Per the germline V gene, CDR1 is LGHNA and CDR2 is YSLEER. CDR3 nucleotide sequence: TGCGCCAGCAGCCAAGTGAGGAGGGCGACTGAAGCTTTCTTT. Its translation: CASSQVRRATEAFF.

The genes are TRBV9 and TRBJ1-6; D is possibly TRBD1 (6 bases). Germline CDR1 reads SGDLS; CDR2 reads YYNGEE. V lost 10 bases and J lost 8, with 22 bases in between. The CDR3 is 15 amino acids. The CDR3 nucleotides are TGTGCCTCCAAACGGGGGGCAGGGTCGGATTCACCCCTCCACTTT. Its protein product is CASKRGAGSDSPLHF.

V usage is TRBV27 and J usage is TRBJ2-5, with D uncertain. V was pared by 2 bases and J by 6 bases, with 7 bases between. CDR3 length equals 12 residues. Germline CDR1 and CDR2: MNHEY and SMNVEV (reference sequence). As DNA, the CDR3 is TGTGCCAGCAGTTTAGAAGGAAAGACCCAGTACTTC. Translating gives CASSLEGKTQYF.

A few counts support this clone. The rearrangement joins TRBV30 to TRBJ1-2; no reliable D call. V was cut by 0 bases and J by 0 bases, with 14 bases left in between. CDR1 and CDR2 from the germline V gene are GTSNPN and SVGIG (reference sequence). CDR3 size: 16 residues. In DNA form, the CDR3 reads TGTGCCTGGAGTGTAGGCGGGGTGAGGCCTAACTATGGCTACACCTTC. It is translated as CAWSVGGVRPNYGYTF.

The chain links TRBV14 to TRBJ2-3; no definite D call. Per the germline V gene, CDR1 is SGHDN and CDR2 is FVKESK. There are 15 residues in the CDR3. V gave up 2 bases and J gave up 0 bases, with 9 bases separating them. CDR3 region: CASSQNTASTDTQYF. Here the CDR3 DNA reads TGTGCCAGCAGCCAAAATACGGCCAGCACAGATACGCAGTATTTT. The complete variable domain, with remaining parts taken from reference TRBV14 and TRBJ2-3, reads EAGVTQFPSHSVIEKGQTVTLRCDPISGHDNLYWYRRVMGKEIKFLLHFVKESKQDESGMPNNRFLAERTGGTYSTLKVQPAELEDSGVYFCASSQNTASTDTQYFGPGTRLTVL.

This chain joins TRBV4-2 and TRBJ2-5; TRBD2 agrees at 15 bases. Germline V lookup: CDR1 LGHNA, CDR2 YNFKEQ. V was pared by 3 bases and J by 5 bases, with 7 bases of the junction left unmatched. This CDR3 is built from 17 residues. The CDR3 DNA reads TGTGCCAGCAGCCAGCCGGGACTAGCGGGAGGCTCCGAGACCCAGTACTTC. Its translation: CASSQPGLAGGSETQYF.